This TCR beta chain derives from a study of T cell changes during pregnancy in multiple sclerosis. Some clones are missing from TCRdb's copy, which holds only in-frame ones; the method was immunoSEQ multiplex PCR. The sample lists approximately 41,000 clones, 90% occurring once. The length of the CDR3 is 11 residues. Germline CDR1 and CDR2: SQVTM and ANQGSEA. V was pared by 7 bases and J by 0 bases, with 6 bases between. The genes are TRBV29-1 and TRBJ1-2; D is undetermined. The specimen comprised CD8+ T cells from peripheral blood mononuclear cells, sampled in the first trimester of pregnancy. This TCR came from a female donor with multiple sclerosis, enrolled in a pregnancy study. The CDR3 region is CSADTNYGYTF. The DNA of the CDR3 is TGCAGCGCAGATACTAACTATGGCTACACCTTC.